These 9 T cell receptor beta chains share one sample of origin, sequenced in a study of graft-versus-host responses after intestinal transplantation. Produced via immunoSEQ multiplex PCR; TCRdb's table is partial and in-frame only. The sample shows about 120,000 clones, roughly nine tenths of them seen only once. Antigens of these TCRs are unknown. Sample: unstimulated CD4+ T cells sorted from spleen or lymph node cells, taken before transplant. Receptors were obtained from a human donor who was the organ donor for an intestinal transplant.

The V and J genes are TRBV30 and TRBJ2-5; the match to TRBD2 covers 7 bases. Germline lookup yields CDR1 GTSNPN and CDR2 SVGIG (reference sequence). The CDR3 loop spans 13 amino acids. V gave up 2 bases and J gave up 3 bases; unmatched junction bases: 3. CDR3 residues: CAWSLGTKETQYF. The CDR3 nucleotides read TGTGCCTGGAGTCTAGGGACTAAAGAGACCCAGTACTTC. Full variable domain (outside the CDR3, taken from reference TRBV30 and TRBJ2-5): SQTIHQWPATLVQPVGSPLSLECTVEGTSNPNLYWYRQAAGRGLQLLFYSVGIGQISSEVPQNLSASRPQDRQFILSSKKLLLSDSGFYLCAWSLGTKETQYFGPGTRLLVL.

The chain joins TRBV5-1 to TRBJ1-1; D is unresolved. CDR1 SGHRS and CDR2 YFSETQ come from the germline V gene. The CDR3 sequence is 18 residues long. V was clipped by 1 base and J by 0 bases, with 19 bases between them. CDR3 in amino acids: CASSLNLRILSMNTEAFF. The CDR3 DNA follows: TGCGCCAGCAGCTTGAATCTGCGCATTTTATCCATGAACACTGAAGCTTTCTTT.

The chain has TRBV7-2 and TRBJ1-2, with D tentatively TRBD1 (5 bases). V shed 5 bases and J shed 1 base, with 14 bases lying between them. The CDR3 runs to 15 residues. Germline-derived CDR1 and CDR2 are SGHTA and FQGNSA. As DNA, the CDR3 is TGTGCCAGCAGCCCAGGGCGGCCAGTTAACTATGGCTACACCTTC. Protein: CASSPGRPVNYGYTF. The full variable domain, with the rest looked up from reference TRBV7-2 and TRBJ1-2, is GAGVSQSPSNKVTEKGKDVELRCDPISGHTALYWYRQSLGQGLEFLIYFQGNSAPDKSGLPSDRFSAERTGGSVSTLTIQRTQQEDSAVYLCASSPGRPVNYGYTFGSGTRLTVV.

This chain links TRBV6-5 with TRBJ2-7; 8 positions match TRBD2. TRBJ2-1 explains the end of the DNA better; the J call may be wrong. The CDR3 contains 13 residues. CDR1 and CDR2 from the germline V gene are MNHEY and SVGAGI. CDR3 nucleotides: TGTGCCAGCACCCGGGAGGGCTACAATGAGCAGTTCTTC. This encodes CASTREGYNEQFF.

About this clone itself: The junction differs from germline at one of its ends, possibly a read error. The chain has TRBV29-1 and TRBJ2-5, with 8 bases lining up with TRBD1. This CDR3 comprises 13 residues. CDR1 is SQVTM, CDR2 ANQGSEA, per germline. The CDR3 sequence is CSVRGQGQGTQYF. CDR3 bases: TGCAGCGTACGAGGACAGGGTCAAGGGACCCAGTACTTC.

The DNA of the CDR3 is TGTGCCAGCAGGGCTGGGACAGTTCAATACGAGCAGTACTTC. Translation: CASRAGTVQYEQYF. V and J are TRBV6-5 and TRBJ2-7; 7 positions agree with TRBD1. Trimming removed 6 bases from V and 4 bases from J; junction bases left unmatched: 9. Germline lookup yields CDR1 MNHEY and CDR2 SVGAGI. This CDR3 is built from 14 residues.

The CDR3 sequence: CASSSSGTDTQYF. The CDR3 DNA reads TGTGCCAGCAGTTCTAGCGGCACAGATACGCAGTATTTT. The V and J genes are TRBV6-5 and TRBJ2-3; weak D call: TRBD2 (6 bases). The germline V gene encodes CDR1 MNHEY and CDR2 SVGAGI. The CDR3 extends over 13 amino acids. V was shortened by 4 bases and J by 1 base, with 6 bases between the two germline ends.

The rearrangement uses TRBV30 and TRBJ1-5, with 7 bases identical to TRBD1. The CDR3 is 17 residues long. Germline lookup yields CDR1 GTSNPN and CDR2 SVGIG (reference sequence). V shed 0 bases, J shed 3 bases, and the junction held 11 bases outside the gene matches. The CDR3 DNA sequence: TGTGCCTGGAGTGTACTCCCTCTGACAGGGATCAATCAGCCCCAGCATTTT. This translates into CAWSVLPLTGINQPQHF.

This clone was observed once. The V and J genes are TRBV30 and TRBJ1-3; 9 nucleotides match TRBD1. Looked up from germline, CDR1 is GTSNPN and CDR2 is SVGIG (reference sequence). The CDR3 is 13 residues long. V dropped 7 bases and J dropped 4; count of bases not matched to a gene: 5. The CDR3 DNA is TGTGCCTTACAGGGGGCAGGCGGAAACACCATATATTTT. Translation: CALQGAGGNTIYF.